This T cell receptor beta chain was recorded in a study of tumor and adjacent non-tumor tissue in lung cancer. Study background: Each sample yielded a few million productive TCRbeta reads on average.

No cell sorting was done before RNA was extracted from the tissue. Note on this clonotype: The germline gene is not matched at one end of the junction; a read error may be the cause.

A modified ARM-PCR protocol with three rounds of nested PCR amplified TCRbeta. TCRdb independently ran MiXCR on the multiplex PCR reads; one entry per CDR3 protein. This sample yields 90,000 or so distinct CDR3 sequences, of which about 66% are seen a single time; 15% belongs to the top ten. Germline V gene lookup returns CDR1 SGHAT and CDR2 FQNNGV. The CDR3 is 14 amino acids. The sequence was obtained from a man aged 65 to 79 with non-small cell lung cancer. The genes are TRBV11-2 and TRBJ2-2, with D possibly TRBD2 on 5 matching bases. The sample comprised lung tumor tissue. CDR3 region: CVSTNAENTGELFF. In DNA, the CDR3 is TGTGTCAGCACCAACGCCGAGAACACCGGGGAGCTATTTTTT.